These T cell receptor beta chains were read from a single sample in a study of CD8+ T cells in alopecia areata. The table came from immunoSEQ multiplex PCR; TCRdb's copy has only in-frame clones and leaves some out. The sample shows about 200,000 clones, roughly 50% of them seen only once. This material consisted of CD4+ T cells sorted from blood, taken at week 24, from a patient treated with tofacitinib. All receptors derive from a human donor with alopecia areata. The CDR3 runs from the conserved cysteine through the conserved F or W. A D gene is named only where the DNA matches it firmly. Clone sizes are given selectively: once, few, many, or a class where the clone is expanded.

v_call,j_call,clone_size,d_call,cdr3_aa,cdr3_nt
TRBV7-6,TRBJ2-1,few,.,CASSLEPGYRHYNEQFF,TGTGCCAGCAGCTTGGAACCAGGGTACCGCCACTACAATGAGCAGTTCTTC
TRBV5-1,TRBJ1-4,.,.,CASSLARATNEKLFF,TGCGCCAGCAGCTTGGCCCGAGCAACTAATGAAAAACTGTTTTTT
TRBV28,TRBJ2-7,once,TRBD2,CASSLGLAGVFYEQYF,TGTGCCAGCAGCCTGGGACTAGCGGGAGTTTTCTACGAGCAGTACTTC
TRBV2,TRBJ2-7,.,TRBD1,CASRAGQGGVEQYF,TGTGCCAGCAGAGCAGGACAGGGTGGTGTCGAGCAGTACTTC
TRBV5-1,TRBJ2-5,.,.,CASSLSTQETQYF,TGCGCCAGCAGCTTGTCGACTCAAGAGACCCAGTACTTC
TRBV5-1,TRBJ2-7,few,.,CANDGEQYF,TGCGCCAACGACGGCGAGCAGTACTTC
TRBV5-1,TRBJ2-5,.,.,CASSSRDTQETQYF,TGCGCCAGCAGCAGCCGGGACACCCAAGAGACCCAGTACTTC
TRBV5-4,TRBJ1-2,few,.,CASSGGGGADPRGYTF,TGTGCCAGCAGCGGAGGGGGTGGGGCCGATCCTCGGGGCTACACCTTC
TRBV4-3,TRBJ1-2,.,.,CASSQEWRGNYGYTF,TGCGCCAGCAGCCAAGAATGGCGGGGGAACTATGGCTACACCTTC
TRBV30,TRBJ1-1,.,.,CAWNINIETEAFF,TGTGCCTGGAACATAAACATAGAGACTGAAGCTTTCTTT
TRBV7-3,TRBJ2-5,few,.,CASSLSAQTQETQYF,TGTGCCAGCAGCTTATCCGCCCAGACTCAAGAGACCCAGTACTTC
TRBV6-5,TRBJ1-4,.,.,CASSYSSFGLEEKLFF,TGTGCCAGCAGTTACTCGAGTTTTGGGTTGGAGGAAAAACTGTTTTTT
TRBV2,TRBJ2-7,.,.,CASSDTYEQYF,TGTGCCAGCAGTGACACCTACGAGCAGTACTTC
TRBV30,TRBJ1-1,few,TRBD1,CAWTGGLNTEAFF,TGTGCCTGGACAGGGGGTCTGAACACTGAAGCTTTCTTT
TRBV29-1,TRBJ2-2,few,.,CSVDPAGIGELFF,TGCAGCGTTGACCCTGCGGGAATCGGGGAGCTGTTTTTT
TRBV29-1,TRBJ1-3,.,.,CSVGLGAGNTIYF,TGCAGCGTTGGGCTGGGGGCTGGAAACACCATATATTTT
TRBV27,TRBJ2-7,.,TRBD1,CASRKTGTYEQYF,TGTGCCAGCAGAAAGACAGGGACCTACGAGCAGTACTTC
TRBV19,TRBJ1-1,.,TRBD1,CASSYGTANTEAFF,TGTGCCAGTAGTTACGGGACAGCAAACACTGAAGCTTTCTTT
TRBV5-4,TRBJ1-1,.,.,CASSLARANTEAFF,TGTGCCAGCAGCTTGGCTCGAGCGAACACTGAAGCTTTCTTT
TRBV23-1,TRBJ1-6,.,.,CASSQSKDRSSNSPLHF,TGCGCCAGCAGTCAATCTAAAGACAGGTCCTCTAATTCACCCCTCCACTTT
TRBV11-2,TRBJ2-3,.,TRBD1,CASSFRQGAVDTQYF,TGTGCCAGCAGCTTCAGACAGGGGGCAGTGGATACGCAGTATTTT
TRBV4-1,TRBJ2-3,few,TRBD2,CASSRSASGSEDTQYF,TGCGCCAGCAGCCGGAGTGCTAGCGGGAGCGAAGATACGCAGTATTTT
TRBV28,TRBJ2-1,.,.,CASSLYRPNEQFF,TGTGCCAGCAGTTTATATCGGCCCAATGAGCAGTTCTTC
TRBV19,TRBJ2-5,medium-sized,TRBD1,CASSATGGAKTQYF,TGTGCCAGTAGTGCAACAGGGGGCGCAAAGACCCAGTACTTC
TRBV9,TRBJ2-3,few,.,CASSQAAELTDTQYF,TGTGCCAGCAGCCAGGCAGCGGAGCTCACAGATACGCAGTATTTT
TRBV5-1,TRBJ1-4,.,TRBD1,CASSDHPGQGEKLFF,TGCGCCAGCAGCGATCATCCGGGACAGGGAGAAAAACTGTTTTTT
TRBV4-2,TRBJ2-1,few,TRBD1,CASSQDGTDYNEQFF,TGTGCCAGCAGCCAAGACGGGACAGACTACAATGAGCAGTTCTTC
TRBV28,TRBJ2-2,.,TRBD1,CASSLFRGQRELFF,TGTGCCAGCAGTTTATTCAGGGGGCAGAGGGAGCTGTTTTTT
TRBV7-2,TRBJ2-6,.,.,CASSGRGAGANVLTF,TGTGCCAGCAGCGGGCGCGGCGCTGGGGCCAACGTCCTGACTTTC
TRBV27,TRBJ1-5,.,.,CASSSLNQPQHF,TGTGCCAGCAGTTCACTCAATCAGCCCCAGCATTTT
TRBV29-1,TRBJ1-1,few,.,CSVDTNTEAFF,TGCAGCGTCGACACGAACACTGAAGCTTTCTTT
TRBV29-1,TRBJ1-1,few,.,CSVEEVRGDTEAFF,TGCAGCGTTGAAGAAGTTAGGGGGGACACTGAAGCTTTCTTT
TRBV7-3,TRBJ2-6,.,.,CASSLTGTGANVLTF,TGTGCCAGCAGCTTAACAGGGACTGGGGCCAACGTCCTGACTTTC
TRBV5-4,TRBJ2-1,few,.,CASSLVGHNEQFF,TGTGCCAGCAGCTTGGTGGGCCACAATGAGCAGTTCTTC
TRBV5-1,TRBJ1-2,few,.,CASKRSDNYGYTF,TGCGCCAGCAAGCGTTCGGATAACTATGGCTACACCTTC
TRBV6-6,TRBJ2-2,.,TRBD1,CASRRQGFTGELFF,TGTGCCAGCAGGCGACAGGGATTTACCGGGGAGCTGTTTTTT
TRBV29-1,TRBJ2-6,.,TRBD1,CSVGQGQAGANVLTF,TGCAGCGTTGGACAGGGGCAGGCTGGGGCCAACGTCCTGACTTTC
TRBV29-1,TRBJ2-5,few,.,CSVAGSRETQYF,TGCAGCGTTGCGGGAAGTCGAGAGACCCAGTACTTC
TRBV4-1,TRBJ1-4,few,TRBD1,CASSPDRGEEKLFF,TGCGCCAGCAGCCCCGACAGGGGGGAAGAAAAACTGTTTTTT
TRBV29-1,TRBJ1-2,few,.,CSAGGGARSGYTF,TGCAGCGCTGGAGGGGGGGCTAGAAGTGGCTACACCTTC
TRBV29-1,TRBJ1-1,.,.,CSVHDPAGTEAFF,TGCAGCGTTCATGACCCGGCTGGCACTGAAGCTTTCTTT
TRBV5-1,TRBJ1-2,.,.,CASSLGAGPNYGYTF,TGCGCCAGCAGCTTGGGGGCAGGGCCTAACTATGGCTACACCTTC
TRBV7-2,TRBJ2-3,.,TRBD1,CASSLLYIGQGTDTQYF,TGTGCCAGCAGCTTACTATACATCGGACAGGGCACAGATACGCAGTATTTT
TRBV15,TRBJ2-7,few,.,CATSRDAVTYEQYF,TGTGCCACCAGCAGAGATGCAGTAACCTACGAGCAGTACTTC
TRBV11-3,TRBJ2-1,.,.,CASSLAGHYNEQFF,TGTGCCAGCAGCTTAGCGGGACACTACAATGAGCAGTTCTTC
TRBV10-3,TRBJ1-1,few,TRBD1,CATQTGGLMNTEAFF,TGTGCCACCCAGACAGGGGGCCTGATGAACACTGAAGCTTTCTTT
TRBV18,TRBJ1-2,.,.,CASSPDKERLNYGYTF,TGTGCCAGCTCACCAGACAAGGAAAGACTTAACTATGGCTACACCTTC
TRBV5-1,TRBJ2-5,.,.,CASSLGQGQETQYF,TGCGCCAGCAGCTTGGGGCAGGGGCAAGAGACCCAGTACTTC
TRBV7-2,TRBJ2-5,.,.,CASSLNTDAFQETQYF,TGTGCCAGCAGCTTAAACACCGACGCATTCCAAGAGACCCAGTACTTC
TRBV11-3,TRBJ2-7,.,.,CASSFIKGAYEQYF,TGTGCCAGCAGCTTTATAAAGGGGGCCTACGAGCAGTACTTC